This entry lists 14 T cell receptor beta chains sequenced from one sample in a study of T cells after somatic rescue of genetic block. Data came from immunoSEQ multiplex PCR; TCRdb stores just in-frame clones and leaves some out. The profile shows around 100,000 clones, around nine tenths of them singletons. The sequenced sample was peripheral blood mononuclear cells (PBMCs). These receptors all stem from a woman aged 18-30 years.

This chain links TRBV6-6 with TRBJ2-5; 9 bases fit TRBD1. CDR1 is MNHNY and CDR2 is SVGAGI in the germline V gene (reference sequence). With V trimmed by 5 bases and J by 5 bases, 6 bases remained unmatched. There are 14 residues in the CDR3. CDR3 sequence: CASSPGTGWETQYF. CDR3 bases: TGTGCCAGCAGTCCCGGGACAGGGTGGGAGACCCAGTACTTC.

This sequence joins TRBV27 and TRBJ1-2; D ambiguous. This CDR3 comprises 13 residues. Trimming left V 4 bases short and J 2 bases short, with 8 bases between. Germline CDR1 reads MNHEY; CDR2 reads SMNVEV (reference sequence). CDR3 sequence reads: CASSYGENYGYTF. CDR3 nucleotide sequence: TGTGCCAGCAGTTATGGGGAGAACTATGGCTACACCTTC.

This rearrangement joins TRBV6-1 to TRBJ2-7; D not resolved. CDR1 is MNHNS, CDR2 SASEGT, per germline. This CDR3 is 11 amino acids long. Trimming took 7 bases from V and 5 from J, leaving 9 bases between them. The CDR3 protein is CASTPGHEQYF. The CDR3 coding sequence is TGTGCCAGCACCCCAGGCCACGAGCAGTACTTC.

The chain combines TRBV28 with TRBJ2-6, with D hard to call. Germline CDR1 MDHEN, CDR2 SYDVKM. There are 18 residues in the CDR3. V dropped 4 bases and J dropped 2 bases, with 18 bases sitting between them. The CDR3, as DNA: TGTGCCAGCAGTTCCTTGACCCGAAGTGCAACTGGGGCCAACGTCCTGACTTTC. It encodes CASSSLTRSATGANVLTF.

This chain joins TRBV4-3 and TRBJ1-4; the match to TRBD1 covers 7 bases. Germline CDR1 LGHNA, CDR2 YSLEER. CDR3 length: 13 amino acids. After removal of 2 bases from V and 6 bases from J, the junction contained 0 bases not matched to a gene. The CDR3 DNA is TGCGCCAGCAGCCAACAGGGGGATGAAAAACTGTTTTTT. Its protein product is CASSQQGDEKLFF.

The rearrangement links TRBV9 to TRBJ1-2, with TRBD1 matching 11 bases. The CDR3 spans 15 residues. Germline V CDR1 and CDR2: SGDLS, YYNGEE. Trimming cost V 4 bases and J 7 bases; bases outside gene matches: 9. CDR3 nucleotides: TGTGCCAGCAGCTTCTCCGGGACAGGGGGTGCTGGCTACACCTTC. Protein: CASSFSGTGGAGYTF.

The chain uses TRBV6-4 and TRBJ1-1, with D hard to call. Trimming left V 7 bases short and J 3 bases short, with 12 bases between. Germline lookup yields CDR1 MRHNA and CDR2 SNTAGT. The CDR3 has 13 amino acids. In DNA, the CDR3 is TGTGCCAGCATCGGACCCGAGGACACTGAAGCTTTCTTT. Protein product: CASIGPEDTEAFF.

V is TRBV30 and J is TRBJ1-4, with D unresolved. The CDR3 has 14 amino acids. Germline loops: CDR1 GTSNPN, CDR2 SVGIG (reference sequence). The V end was cut by 2 bases, the J end by 8 bases, with 15 bases between. This chain's CDR3 is CAWSSVRVREKLFF. The CDR3, as DNA: TGTGCCTGGAGTTCTGTCAGAGTACGAGAAAAACTGTTTTTT. Filled out from reference TRBV30 and TRBJ1-4, the complete variable domain reads SQTIHQWPATLVQPVGSPLSLECTVEGTSNPNLYWYRQAAGRGLQLLFYSVGIGQISSEVPQNLSASRPQDRQFILSSKKLLLSDSGFYLCAWSSVRVREKLFFGSGTQLSVL.

The J gene is TRBJ1-4, the V gene TRBV23-1; tentative D call: TRBD1 (5 bases). TRBV23-1 belongs to the ORF category, with a function that is uncertain. The CDR3 is 21 amino acids. V shed 0 bases and J shed 0 bases, with 23 bases lying between them. The CDR3 here is CASSQSGPGREEGATNEKLFF. CDR3 nucleotide sequence: TGCGCCAGCAGTCAATCGGGCCCGGGACGGGAAGAAGGGGCAACTAATGAAAAACTGTTTTTT.

The chain uses TRBV13 and TRBJ2-1; 13 nucleotides agree with TRBD2. The CDR3 loop spans 19 amino acids. Germline loops: CDR1 PRHDT, CDR2 FYEKMQ (reference sequence). V shed 0 bases, J shed 1 base, and the junction held 6 bases outside the gene matches. CDR3 sequence: CASSLGLAGGQRSYNEQFF. CDR3 bases: TGTGCCAGCAGCTTAGGACTAGCGGGGGGGCAAAGGTCCTACAATGAGCAGTTCTTC. Together with reference TRBV13 and TRBJ2-1, the CDR3 gives the full variable domain: AAGVIQSPRHLIKEKRETATLKCYPIPRHDTVYWYQQGPGQDPQFLISFYEKMQSDKGSIPDRFSAQQFSDYHSELNMSSLELGDSALYFCASSLGLAGGQRSYNEQFFGPGTRLTVL.

The chain combines TRBV28 with TRBJ2-7; D may be TRBD1 (6 bases). Germline assignment: CDR1 MDHEN and CDR2 SYDVKM. The CDR3 totals 15 residues. The V end was cut by 5 bases, the J end by 2 bases, with 16 bases between. CDR3 region: CASSRRQDRTYEQYF. CDR3 sequence (DNA): TGTGCCAGCAGTCGACGACAGGACCGCACCTACGAGCAGTACTTC.

The rearrangement joins TRBV14 to TRBJ2-1; D may be TRBD2 (6 bases). Germline loops: CDR1 SGHDN, CDR2 FVKESK. This CDR3 comprises 19 residues. The V end lost 3 bases, the J end lost 8 bases, and 29 bases lay between the germline ends. This CDR3 is CASSHASRAEGRGRDEQFF. As DNA, the CDR3 is TGTGCCAGCAGCCATGCAAGTCGGGCGGAGGGAAGGGGCAGGGATGAGCAGTTCTTC.

This clone was found a few times. V is TRBV30 and J is TRBJ1-6, with 7 bases lining up with TRBD1. Trimming removed 5 bases from V and 7 bases from J; junction bases left unmatched: 8. The CDR3 consists of 14 residues. Germline V gene lookup returns CDR1 GTSNPN and CDR2 SVGIG (reference sequence). The CDR3 spells CAWLPWDSNSPLHF. CDR3 sequence (DNA): TGTGCCTGGCTCCCCTGGGACAGCAATTCACCCCTCCACTTT.

Here the CDR3 DNA reads TGCAGCGTTGGTACTGGGGGCGAAGAACTGTTTTTT. The encoded protein is CSVGTGGEELFF. The rearrangement uses TRBV29-1 and TRBJ1-4, with D tentatively TRBD1 (6 bases). Deletions cut 4 bases from V and 12 bases from J, with 15 bases between. The CDR3 loop spans 12 amino acids. From germline, CDR1 is SQVTM and CDR2 ANQGSEA.